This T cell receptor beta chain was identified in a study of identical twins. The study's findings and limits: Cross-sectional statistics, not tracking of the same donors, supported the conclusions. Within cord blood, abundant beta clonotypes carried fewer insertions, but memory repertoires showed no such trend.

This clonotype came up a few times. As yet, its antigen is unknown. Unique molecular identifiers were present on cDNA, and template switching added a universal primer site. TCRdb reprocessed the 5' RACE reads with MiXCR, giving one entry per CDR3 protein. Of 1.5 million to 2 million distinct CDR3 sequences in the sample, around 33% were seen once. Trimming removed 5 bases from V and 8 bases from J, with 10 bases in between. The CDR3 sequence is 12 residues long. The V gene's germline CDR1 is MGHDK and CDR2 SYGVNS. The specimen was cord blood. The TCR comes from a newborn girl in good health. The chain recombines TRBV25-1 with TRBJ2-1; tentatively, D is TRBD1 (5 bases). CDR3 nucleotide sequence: TGTGCCAGCAGTTCCAGGGTCGATGAGCAGTTCTTC. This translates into CASSSRVDEQFF.